Sequencing of this T cell receptor (beta chain) was carried out in a study of CD8 T cells in Susac syndrome. CDR3 length: 15 amino acids. V was shortened by 2 bases and J by 5 bases, with 14 bases between the two germline ends. Germline V gives CDR1 LGHNA, CDR2 YSLEER. The study sequenced TCR beta in blood CD8+ and CD4+ T cells. Random hexamers were used to reverse transcribe an amount of roughly 0.5 to 1 ug RNA. TCRdb used MiXCR to reprocess the immunoSEQ multiplex PCR reads, holding one entry per CDR3 protein. The sample consists of about 150,000 distinct CDR3 sequences, approximately 95% of them appearing once.

The chain couples TRBV4-3 to TRBJ2-3; unclear D gene. Input material: CD4+ T cells from PBMCs. The sequence was obtained from a human donor with Susac syndrome. The CDR3 DNA reads as TGCGCCAGCAGCCAAATCTCCTCGCACGGAGATACGCAGTATTTT. Protein product: CASSQISSHGDTQYF.